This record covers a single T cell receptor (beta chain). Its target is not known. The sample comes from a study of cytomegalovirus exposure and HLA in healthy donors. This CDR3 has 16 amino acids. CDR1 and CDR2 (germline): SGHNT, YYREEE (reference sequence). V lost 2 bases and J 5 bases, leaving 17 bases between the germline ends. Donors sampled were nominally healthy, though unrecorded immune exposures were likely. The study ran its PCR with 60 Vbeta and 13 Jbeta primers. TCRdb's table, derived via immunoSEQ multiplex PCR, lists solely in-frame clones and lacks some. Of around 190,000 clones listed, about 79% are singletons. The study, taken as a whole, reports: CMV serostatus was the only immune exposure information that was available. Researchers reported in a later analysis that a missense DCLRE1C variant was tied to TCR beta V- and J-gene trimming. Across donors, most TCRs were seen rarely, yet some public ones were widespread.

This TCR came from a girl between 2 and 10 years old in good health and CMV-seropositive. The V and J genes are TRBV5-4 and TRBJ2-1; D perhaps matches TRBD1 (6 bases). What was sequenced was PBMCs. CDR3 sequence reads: CASSLQGTPDHNEQFF. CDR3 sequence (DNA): TGTGCCAGCAGCTTACAGGGTACTCCCGATCACAATGAGCAGTTCTTC.